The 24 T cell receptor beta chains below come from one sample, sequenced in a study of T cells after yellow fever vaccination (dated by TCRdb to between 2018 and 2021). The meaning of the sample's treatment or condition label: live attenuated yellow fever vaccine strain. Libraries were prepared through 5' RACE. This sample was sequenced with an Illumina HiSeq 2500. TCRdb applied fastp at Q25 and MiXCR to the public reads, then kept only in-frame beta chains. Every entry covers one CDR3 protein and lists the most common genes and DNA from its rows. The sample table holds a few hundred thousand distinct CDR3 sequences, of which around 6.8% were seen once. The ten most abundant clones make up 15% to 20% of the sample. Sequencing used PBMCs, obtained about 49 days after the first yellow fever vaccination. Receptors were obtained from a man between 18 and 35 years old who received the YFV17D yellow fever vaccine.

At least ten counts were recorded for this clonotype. The CDR3 DNA sequence: TGTGCCAGCAGCTCTCGTCTTACAGGGAACTATGGCTACACCTTC. Translating gives CASSSRLTGNYGYTF. The chain couples TRBV7-9 to TRBJ1-2, with TRBD1 as a possible D gene (6 bases). V dropped 4 bases and J dropped 2 bases, with 14 bases sitting between them. The length of the CDR3 is 15 residues. Germline V gene lookup returns CDR1 SEHNR and CDR2 FQNEAQ (reference sequence).

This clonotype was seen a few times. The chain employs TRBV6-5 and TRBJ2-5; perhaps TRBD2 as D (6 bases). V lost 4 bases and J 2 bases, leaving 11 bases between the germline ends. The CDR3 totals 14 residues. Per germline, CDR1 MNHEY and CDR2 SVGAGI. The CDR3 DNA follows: TGTGCCAGCAGTTGGGGGGACTTTCAAGAGACCCAGTACTTC. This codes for CASSWGDFQETQYF.

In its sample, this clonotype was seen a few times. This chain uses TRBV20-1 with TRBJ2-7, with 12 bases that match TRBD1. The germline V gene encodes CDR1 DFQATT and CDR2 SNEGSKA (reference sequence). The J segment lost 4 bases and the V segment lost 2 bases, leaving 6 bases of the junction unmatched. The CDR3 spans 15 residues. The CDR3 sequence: CSARYGTGGEYEQYF. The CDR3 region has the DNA TGCAGTGCTAGATACGGGACAGGGGGCGAGTACGAGCAGTACTTC.

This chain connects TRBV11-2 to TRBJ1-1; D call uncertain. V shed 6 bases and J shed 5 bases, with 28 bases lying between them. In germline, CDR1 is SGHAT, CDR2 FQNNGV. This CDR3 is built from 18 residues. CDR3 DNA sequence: TGTGCCAGCAGTCCCCACCCGGGTGCGAAGGGAGGAGGAACTGAAGCTTTCTTT. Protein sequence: CASSPHPGAKGGGTEAFF.

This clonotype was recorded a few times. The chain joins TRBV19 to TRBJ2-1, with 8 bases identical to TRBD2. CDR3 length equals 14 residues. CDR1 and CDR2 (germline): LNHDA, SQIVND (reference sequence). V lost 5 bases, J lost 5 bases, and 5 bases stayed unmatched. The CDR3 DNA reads TGTGCCAGTAGTGTCGGGACTAGACACAATGAGCAGTTCTTC. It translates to CASSVGTRHNEQFF.

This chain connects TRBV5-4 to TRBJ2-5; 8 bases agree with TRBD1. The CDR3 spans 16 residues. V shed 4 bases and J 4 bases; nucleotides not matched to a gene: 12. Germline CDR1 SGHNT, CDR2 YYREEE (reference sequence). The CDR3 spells CASSQTGVGRIETQYF. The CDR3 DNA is TGTGCCAGCAGCCAGACAGGGGTAGGAAGAATAGAGACCCAGTACTTC.

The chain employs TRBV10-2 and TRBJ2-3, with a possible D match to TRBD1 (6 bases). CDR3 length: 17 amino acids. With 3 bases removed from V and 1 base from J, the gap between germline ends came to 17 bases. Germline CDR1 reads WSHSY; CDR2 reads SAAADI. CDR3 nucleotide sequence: TGCGCCAGCAGTGAAGAGACAGGCCCGATAGGCACAGATACGCAGTATTTT. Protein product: CASSEETGPIGTDTQYF.

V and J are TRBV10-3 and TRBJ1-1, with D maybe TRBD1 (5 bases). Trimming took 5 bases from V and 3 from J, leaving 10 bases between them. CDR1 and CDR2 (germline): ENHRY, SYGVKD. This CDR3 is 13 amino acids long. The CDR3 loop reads CAISPRGDTEAFF. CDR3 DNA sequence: TGTGCCATCAGTCCCCGGGGGGACACTGAAGCTTTCTTT.

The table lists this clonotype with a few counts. The CDR3 DNA sequence: TGTGCCAGCAGTCCCCAGGCCCGGGGAGCCAAAAACATTCAGTACTTC. Its protein is CASSPQARGAKNIQYF. The rearrangement joins TRBV7-2 to TRBJ2-4, with a possible D match to TRBD2 (5 bases). The germline V gene encodes CDR1 SGHTA and CDR2 FQGNSA. Deletions cut 6 bases from V and 0 bases from J, with 15 bases between. This CDR3 is 16 amino acids long. Full variable domain (outside the CDR3, taken from reference TRBV7-2 and TRBJ2-4): GAGVSQSPSNKVTEKGKDVELRCDPISGHTALYWYRQSLGQGLEFLIYFQGNSAPDKSGLPSDRFSAERTGGSVSTLTIQRTQQEDSAVYLCASSPQARGAKNIQYFGAGTRLSVL.

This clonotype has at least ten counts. The chain's CDR3 is CASGFGEGETQYF. CDR3 DNA sequence: TGTGCTAGTGGTTTTGGTGAGGGGGAGACCCAGTACTTC. The chain recombines TRBV12-5 with TRBJ2-5; D tentatively fits TRBD1 or TRBD2 (5 bases each). CDR3 size: 13 residues. Per the germline V gene, CDR1 is LGHNT and CDR2 is FRNRAP. Trimming pared 3 bases from V and 5 bases from J, leaving 10 bases between.

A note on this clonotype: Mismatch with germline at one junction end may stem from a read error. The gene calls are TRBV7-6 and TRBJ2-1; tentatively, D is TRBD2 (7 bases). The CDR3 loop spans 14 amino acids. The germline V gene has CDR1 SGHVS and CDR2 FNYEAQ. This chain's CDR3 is CASSLEGGVSPNIF. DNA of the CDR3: TGTGCCAGCAGCTTAGAGGGGGGGGTTAGCCCGAATATCTTC. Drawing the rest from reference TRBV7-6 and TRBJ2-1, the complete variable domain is GAGVSQSPRYKVTKRGQDVALRCDPISGHVSLYWYRQALGQGPEFLTYFNYEAQQDKSGLPNDRFSAERPEGSISTLTIQRTEQRDSAMYRCASSLEGGVSPNIFGPGTRLTVL.

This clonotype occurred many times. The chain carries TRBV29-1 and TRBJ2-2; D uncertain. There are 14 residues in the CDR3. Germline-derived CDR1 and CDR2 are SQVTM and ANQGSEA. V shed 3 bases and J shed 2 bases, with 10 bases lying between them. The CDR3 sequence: CSVDENGNTGELFF. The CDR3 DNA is TGCAGCGTTGACGAAAACGGTAACACCGGGGAGCTGTTTTTT.

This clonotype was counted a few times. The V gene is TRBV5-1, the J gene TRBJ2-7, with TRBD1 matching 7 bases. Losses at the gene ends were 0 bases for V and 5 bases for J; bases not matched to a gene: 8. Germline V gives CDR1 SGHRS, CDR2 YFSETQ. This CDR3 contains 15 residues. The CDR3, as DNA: TGCGCCAGCAGCTTGGACGGACAGGTCGTAAACGAGCAGTACTTC. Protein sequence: CASSLDGQVVNEQYF.

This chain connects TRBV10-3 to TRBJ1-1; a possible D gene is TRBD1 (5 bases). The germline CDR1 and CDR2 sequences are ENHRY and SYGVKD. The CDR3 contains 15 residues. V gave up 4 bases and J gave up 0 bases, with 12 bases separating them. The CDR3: CAISAWGGLNTEAFF. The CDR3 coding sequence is TGTGCCATCAGTGCCTGGGGGGGACTGAACACTGAAGCTTTCTTT.

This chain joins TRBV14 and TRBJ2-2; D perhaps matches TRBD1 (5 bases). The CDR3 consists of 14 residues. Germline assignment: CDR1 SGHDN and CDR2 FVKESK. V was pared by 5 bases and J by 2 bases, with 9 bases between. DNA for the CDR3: TGTGCCAGCAGCTTCAGGGATAACACCGGGGAGCTGTTTTTT. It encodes CASSFRDNTGELFF.

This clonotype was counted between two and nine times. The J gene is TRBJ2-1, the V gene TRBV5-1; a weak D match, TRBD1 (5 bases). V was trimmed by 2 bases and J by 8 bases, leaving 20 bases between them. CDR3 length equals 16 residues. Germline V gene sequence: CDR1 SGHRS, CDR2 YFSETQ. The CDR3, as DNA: TGCGCCAGCAGCTTATATAGGTCTGGGGCTGGGCATGAGCAGTTCTTC. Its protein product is CASSLYRSGAGHEQFF.

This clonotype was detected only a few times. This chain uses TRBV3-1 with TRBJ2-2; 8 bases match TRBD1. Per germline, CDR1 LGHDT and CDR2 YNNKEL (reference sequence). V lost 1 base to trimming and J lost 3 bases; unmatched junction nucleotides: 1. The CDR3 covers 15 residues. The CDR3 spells CASSQGTGYTGELFF. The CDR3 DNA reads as TGTGCCAGCAGCCAAGGGACAGGGTACACCGGGGAGCTGTTTTTT.

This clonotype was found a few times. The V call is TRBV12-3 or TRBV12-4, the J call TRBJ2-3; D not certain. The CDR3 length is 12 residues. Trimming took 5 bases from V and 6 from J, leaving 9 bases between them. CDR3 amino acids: CASSNFGDTQYF. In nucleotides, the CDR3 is TGTGCCAGCAGTAATTTCGGGGATACGCAGTATTTT.

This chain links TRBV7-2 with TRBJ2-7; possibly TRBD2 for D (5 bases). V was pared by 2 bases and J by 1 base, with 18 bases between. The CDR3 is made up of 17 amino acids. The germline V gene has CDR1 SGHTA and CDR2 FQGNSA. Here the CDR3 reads CASSLPRRGRVSYEQYF. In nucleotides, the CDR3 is TGTGCCAGCAGCTTACCCCGCCGGGGTCGAGTTTCCTACGAGCAGTACTTC.

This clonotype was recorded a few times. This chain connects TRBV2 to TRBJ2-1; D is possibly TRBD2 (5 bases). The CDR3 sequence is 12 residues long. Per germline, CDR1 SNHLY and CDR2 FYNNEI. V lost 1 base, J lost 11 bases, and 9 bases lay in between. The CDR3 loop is CASSEGFGKQFF. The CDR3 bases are TGTGCCAGCAGTGAAGGGTTCGGGAAGCAGTTCTTC.

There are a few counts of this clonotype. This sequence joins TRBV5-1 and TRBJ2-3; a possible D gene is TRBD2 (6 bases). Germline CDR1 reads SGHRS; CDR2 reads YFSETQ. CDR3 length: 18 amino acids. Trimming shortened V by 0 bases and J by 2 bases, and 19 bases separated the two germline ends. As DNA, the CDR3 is TGCGCCAGCAGCTTGGTTCCCAAGCGGGCTATCTTCACAGATACGCAGTATTTT. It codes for CASSLVPKRAIFTDTQYF. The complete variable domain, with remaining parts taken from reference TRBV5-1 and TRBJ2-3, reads KAGVTQTPRYLIKTRGQQVTLSCSPISGHRSVSWYQQTPGQGLQFLFEYFSETQRNKGNFPGRFSGRQFSNSRSEMNVSTLELGDSALYLCASSLVPKRAIFTDTQYFGPGTRLTVL.

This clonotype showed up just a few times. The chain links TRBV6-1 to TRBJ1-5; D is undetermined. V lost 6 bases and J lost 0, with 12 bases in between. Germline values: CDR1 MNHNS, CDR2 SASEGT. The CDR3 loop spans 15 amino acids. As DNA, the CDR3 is TGTGCCAGCAGGGAGGGTACTTATAGCAATCAGCCCCAGCATTTT. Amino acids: CASREGTYSNQPQHF.

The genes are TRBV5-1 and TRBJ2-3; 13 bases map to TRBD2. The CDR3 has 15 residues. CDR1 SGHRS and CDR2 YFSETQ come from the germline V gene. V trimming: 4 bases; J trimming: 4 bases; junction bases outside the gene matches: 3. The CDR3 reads CASSGGLAGSDTQYF. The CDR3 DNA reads TGCGCCAGCAGCGGGGGACTAGCGGGATCAGATACGCAGTATTTT.

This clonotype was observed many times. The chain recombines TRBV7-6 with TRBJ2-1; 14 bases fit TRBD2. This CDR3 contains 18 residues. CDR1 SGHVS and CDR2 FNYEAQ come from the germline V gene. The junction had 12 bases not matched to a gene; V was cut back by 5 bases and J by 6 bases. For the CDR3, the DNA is TGTGCCAGCAGCGCCGGACTAGCGGGGGGCCGTACATCCAATGAGCAGTTCTTC. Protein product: CASSAGLAGGRTSNEQFF. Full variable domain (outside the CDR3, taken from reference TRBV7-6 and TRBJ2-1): GAGVSQSPRYKVTKRGQDVALRCDPISGHVSLYWYRQALGQGPEFLTYFNYEAQQDKSGLPNDRFSAERPEGSISTLTIQRTEQRDSAMYRCASSAGLAGGRTSNEQFFGPGTRLTVL.